Shown below are 28 T cell receptor beta chains from a single sample sequenced in a study of cytomegalovirus exposure and HLA in healthy donors. With 60 Vbeta and 13 Jbeta primers, the PCR was carried out. Repertoires were generated with immunoSEQ multiplex PCR, while TCRdb's copy carries only in-frame clones and drops some. The table for this sample gives about 140,000 clones. Sequences were obtained from PBMCs. These receptors were obtained from a woman under 30 in good health and CMV-seronegative.

The V call is TRBV7-2, the J call TRBJ2-2; 8 bases match TRBD2. After removal of 3 bases from V and 4 bases from J, the junction contained 4 bases not matched to a gene. Germline V gene data show CDR1 as SGHTA and CDR2 as FQGNSA. CDR3 length: 15 amino acids. The CDR3 region has the DNA TGTGCCAGCAGCTTTCGTAGCGGGACCACCGGGGAGCTGTTTTTT. Amino acid sequence: CASSFRSGTTGELFF.

The chain employs TRBV5-4 and TRBJ2-1; tentative D call: TRBD2 (6 bases). Trimming cost V 4 bases and J 5 bases, with 19 bases left between them. Germline assignment: CDR1 SGHNT and CDR2 YYREEE (reference sequence). The CDR3 covers 16 residues. CDR3 DNA sequence: TGTGCCAGCAGCCCTACCCCAGGGACTGGGAACAATGAGCAGTTCTTC. Translation: CASSPTPGTGNNEQFF. Supplemented by reference TRBV5-4 and TRBJ2-1, the full variable domain reads ETGVTQSPTHLIKTRGQQVTLRCSSQSGHNTVSWYQQALGQGPQFIFQYYREEENGRGNFPPRFSGLQFPNYSSELNVNALELDDSALYLCASSPTPGTGNNEQFFGPGTRLTVL.

The chain links TRBV29-1 to TRBJ2-1; 9 bases are a match to TRBD1. This CDR3 spans 18 amino acids. CDR1 and CDR2 (germline): SQVTM, ANQGSEA. J was trimmed by 1 base and V by 4 bases; bases with no gene match: 14. In DNA form, the CDR3 reads TGCAGCGTTGGAGTCTTAGGGACAGGGTCGTGGTCCTACAATGAGCAGTTCTTC. Translating it yields CSVGVLGTGSWSYNEQFF.

The chain couples TRBV7-6 to TRBJ1-1; D gene ambiguous. The V gene lost 1 base and the J gene lost 0 bases, with 9 bases spanning the gap. This CDR3 has 15 residues. Germline CDR1 and CDR2: SGHVS and FNYEAQ. The CDR3 region has the DNA TGTGCCAGCAGCTTAGGCCACGGTTTGAACACTGAAGCTTTCTTT. Encoded protein: CASSLGHGLNTEAFF.

The V call is TRBV21-1, the J call TRBJ1-1; TRBD1, as called in the table, went unchecked against the DNA. TRBV21-1 is marked as a pseudogene. This CDR3 has 15 residues. The CDR3, as DNA: TGTGCCAGCAGCCCCTCGGGACAACAGAACACTGAAGCTTTCTTT. This codes for CASSPSGQQNTEAFF.

This chain connects TRBV6-5 to TRBJ2-7; 7 positions agree with TRBD1. This CDR3 has 14 amino acids. Germline values: CDR1 MNHEY, CDR2 SVGAGI. Unmatched junction bases numbered 5, after V lost 6 bases and J lost 0 bases. CDR3 coding DNA: TGTGCCAGCAGCCCCGGGACAGCCTCCTACGAGCAGTACTTC. This translates into CASSPGTASYEQYF.

This sequence joins TRBV21-1 and TRBJ1-4. TRBV21-1 is a listed pseudogene. The CDR3 has 15 residues. This CDR3 reads CASSRLDGDNEKLFF. The CDR3 coding sequence is TGTGCCAGCAGCAGACTGGACGGGGATAATGAAAAACTGTTTTTT.

The chain uses TRBV4-2 and TRBJ1-5; D might be TRBD1 (5 bases). Trimming left V 4 bases short and J 2 bases short, with 15 bases between. Germline values: CDR1 LGHNA, CDR2 YNFKEQ. This CDR3 contains 16 residues. This CDR3 is CASSPGQGSGNQPQHF. CDR3 in DNA: TGTGCCAGCAGCCCTGGACAAGGGTCTGGCAATCAGCCCCAGCATTTT.

The V call is TRBV7-2, the J call TRBJ2-2; D remains ambiguous. The CDR3 totals 12 residues. Germline lookup yields CDR1 SGHTA and CDR2 FQGNSA. Trimming cost V 5 bases and J 6 bases, with 7 bases left between them. The CDR3 region is CASSTESGELFF. CDR3 in DNA: TGTGCCAGCAGCACGGAGTCCGGGGAGCTGTTTTTT.

The rearrangement links TRBV27 to TRBJ1-1; no clear D gene. Germline CDR1 reads MNHEY; CDR2 reads SMNVEV (reference sequence). V lost 3 bases and J 8 bases, leaving 10 bases between the germline ends. The CDR3 totals 12 residues. The CDR3 DNA is TGTGCCAGCAGTTTTCTAGGCGGGGAAGCTTTCTTT. It translates to CASSFLGGEAFF.

This chain uses TRBV18 with TRBJ2-5, with 7 bases that match TRBD1. V trimming: 8 bases; J trimming: 2 bases; junction bases outside the gene matches: 8. CDR1 and CDR2 (germline): KGHSH, LQKENI. The CDR3 is 14 amino acids. CDR3 sequence reads: CASTWDSLQETQYF. CDR3 DNA: TGTGCCAGCACATGGGACAGCCTTCAAGAGACCCAGTACTTC.

The CDR3 loop is CASSQAGTGRAEQFF. For the CDR3, the DNA is TGCGCCAGCAGCCAAGCCGGGACAGGGCGTGCTGAGCAGTTCTTC. J is TRBJ2-1 and V is TRBV4-1; 9 bases line up with TRBD1. CDR1 and CDR2 (germline): MGHRA, YSYEKL. The CDR3 sequence is 15 residues long. V shed 1 base, J shed 9 bases, and the junction held 7 bases outside the gene matches.

The chain couples TRBV2 to TRBJ2-6, with D tentatively TRBD1 (6 bases). CDR1 is SNHLY and CDR2 is FYNNEI in the germline V gene. CDR3 length: 20 residues. Trimming removed 5 bases from V and 0 bases from J, with 23 bases in between. CDR3 DNA sequence: TGTGCCAGCAGTCCAGACAGGTGGGACGGTCGGGGCTCTGGGGCCAACGTCCTGACTTTC. Amino acids: CASSPDRWDGRGSGANVLTF.

The CDR3 coding sequence is TGTGCCAGCAGCCAAGAGAACCGGGGGTGGGGAGAGACCCAGTACTTC. Its translation: CASSQENRGWGETQYF. The V call is TRBV14, the J call TRBJ2-5; TRBD2 might be the D (6 bases). CDR1 is SGHDN and CDR2 is FVKESK in the germline V gene. The CDR3 is made up of 16 amino acids. Trimming removed 0 bases from V and 4 bases from J, with 15 bases in between. Looking up the rest from reference TRBV14 and TRBJ2-5 gives the full variable domain: EAGVTQFPSHSVIEKGQTVTLRCDPISGHDNLYWYRRVMGKEIKFLLHFVKESKQDESGMPNNRFLAERTGGTYSTLKVQPAELEDSGVYFCASSQENRGWGETQYFGPGTRLLVL.

V is TRBV19 and J is TRBJ2-5; tentatively, D is TRBD2 (6 bases). Germline lookup yields CDR1 LNHDA and CDR2 SQIVND (reference sequence). This CDR3 is 13 amino acids long. V shed 6 bases and J shed 5 bases, with 13 bases lying between them. This chain's CDR3 is CASSTDREETQYF. CDR3 bases: TGTGCCAGTAGCACAGACCGGGAGGAGACCCAGTACTTC.

J is TRBJ2-6 and V is TRBV2; D ambiguous. The CDR3 is 16 residues long. V dropped 1 base and J dropped 0 bases, with 7 bases sitting between them. CDR1 is SNHLY, CDR2 FYNNEI, per germline. This chain's CDR3 is CASSEEAGSGANVLTF. The CDR3 coding sequence is TGTGCCAGCAGTGAAGAAGCAGGCTCTGGGGCCAACGTCCTGACTTTC.

The V and J genes are TRBV7-2 and TRBJ2-7; 8 bases map to TRBD2. The V segment lost 1 base and the J segment 3 bases; nucleotides outside the gene matches: 5. This CDR3 contains 15 residues. The germline V gene encodes CDR1 SGHTA and CDR2 FQGNSA. The CDR3 nucleotides are TGTGCCAGCAGCTTAGGAGCGGGAGAGGGCTACGAGCAGTACTTC. Amino acid sequence: CASSLGAGEGYEQYF.

The chain couples TRBV7-9 to TRBJ2-1, with D maybe TRBD2 (6 bases). This CDR3 comprises 13 residues. Germline V gene data show CDR1 as SEHNR and CDR2 as FQNEAQ (reference sequence). V was trimmed by 3 bases and J by 9 bases, leaving 12 bases between them. The CDR3 loop reads CASSLREAGEQFF. The CDR3 region has the DNA TGTGCCAGCAGCTTGAGGGAGGCCGGTGAGCAGTTCTTC.

V and J are TRBV7-9 and TRBJ2-5, with 8 positions matching TRBD1. Germline V gene lookup returns CDR1 SEHNR and CDR2 FQNEAQ (reference sequence). V lost 0 bases to trimming and J lost 11 bases; unmatched junction nucleotides: 5. The CDR3 contains 13 residues. CDR3 sequence reads: CASSLAGQGEQYF. In DNA form, the CDR3 reads TGTGCCAGCAGCTTAGCTGGACAGGGCGAACAGTACTTC.

The chain carries TRBV21-1 and TRBJ1-5. TRBV21-1 is designated a pseudogene. This CDR3 spans 16 amino acids. CDR3 coding DNA: TGTGCCAGCAGCAAAGTGGGAGGACGGTTGAATCAGCCCCAGCATTTT. Encoded protein: CASSKVGGRLNQPQHF.

J is TRBJ2-3 and V is TRBV11-2; 7 positions agree with TRBD2. CDR1 and CDR2 (germline): SGHAT, FQNNGV. V lost 1 base and J lost 3; bases outside the gene matches: 7. The CDR3 has 16 amino acids. CDR3: CASSLGAGRVTDTQYF. The CDR3 DNA follows: TGTGCCAGCAGCTTAGGGGCAGGGAGGGTAACAGATACGCAGTATTTT.

The chain couples TRBV5-5 to TRBJ1-4; 9 positions match TRBD1. Germline V gene sequence: CDR1 SGHKS, CDR2 YYEKEE (reference sequence). This CDR3 is 19 amino acids long. The junction had 13 bases not matched to a gene; V was cut back by 0 bases and J by 4 bases. CDR3 bases: TGTGCCAGCAGCTTGGCCCACAGGGGGCGAGGCGGTCTTAATGAAAAACTGTTTTTT. Its translation: CASSLAHRGRGGLNEKLFF.

This sequence joins TRBV2 and TRBJ1-1; TRBD1 agrees at 7 bases. The CDR3 length is 16 residues. Germline V gene sequence: CDR1 SNHLY, CDR2 FYNNEI. Trimming at V came to 6 bases and at J to 1 base, leaving 11 bases not matched to a gene. The CDR3 reads CASSINSQGGNTEAFF. The CDR3, as DNA: TGTGCCAGCAGCATAAACTCTCAGGGGGGGAACACTGAAGCTTTCTTT.

The V gene is TRBV19, the J gene TRBJ2-3, with 7 nucleotides matching TRBD2. J gave up 3 bases and V 7 bases, and 7 bases lay outside the gene matches. The CDR3 runs to 14 residues. Germline V gene sequence: CDR1 LNHDA, CDR2 SQIVND (reference sequence). CDR3 protein: CASTESGGTDTQYF. DNA of the CDR3: TGTGCCAGTACTGAGTCGGGAGGAACAGATACGCAGTATTTT.

The chain employs TRBV4-1 and TRBJ1-2, with 8 bases identical to TRBD1. The V segment lost 1 base and the J segment 6 bases; nucleotides outside the gene matches: 7. The CDR3 loop spans 15 amino acids. The germline V gene encodes CDR1 MGHRA and CDR2 YSYEKL. The DNA of the CDR3 is TGCGCCAGCAGCCAAGCCCCGCGACAGGGGAATGGCTACACCTTC. As protein: CASSQAPRQGNGYTF.

V is TRBV7-9 and J is TRBJ2-1, with 8 bases identical to TRBD2. Germline assignment: CDR1 SEHNR and CDR2 FQNEAQ (reference sequence). J gave up 0 bases and V 8 bases, and 6 bases lay outside the gene matches. This CDR3 has 15 amino acids. DNA for the CDR3: TGTGCCAGCGCCCCTAGCGGGCTCTCCTACAATGAGCAGTTCTTC. Its translation is CASAPSGLSYNEQFF.

The chain employs TRBV6-5 and TRBJ1-1, with 7 bases aligning to TRBD1. The CDR3 runs 13 residues. V lost 5 bases, J lost 1 base, and 1 base stayed unmatched. Germline V lookup: CDR1 MNHEY, CDR2 SVGAGI. This CDR3 is CASSTGENTEAFF. The CDR3 bases are TGTGCCAGCAGTACAGGGGAGAACACTGAAGCTTTCTTT.

The V and J genes are TRBV6-4 and TRBJ2-1, with TRBD2 matching over 11 bases. V was pared by 5 bases and J by 8 bases, with 8 bases of the junction left unmatched. This CDR3 contains 15 residues. Germline V gene lookup returns CDR1 MRHNA and CDR2 SNTAGT. In DNA, the CDR3 is TGTGCCAGCAGTCCCGGGACTAGCGGTACGGATGAGCAGTTCTTC. Translation gives CASSPGTSGTDEQFF.